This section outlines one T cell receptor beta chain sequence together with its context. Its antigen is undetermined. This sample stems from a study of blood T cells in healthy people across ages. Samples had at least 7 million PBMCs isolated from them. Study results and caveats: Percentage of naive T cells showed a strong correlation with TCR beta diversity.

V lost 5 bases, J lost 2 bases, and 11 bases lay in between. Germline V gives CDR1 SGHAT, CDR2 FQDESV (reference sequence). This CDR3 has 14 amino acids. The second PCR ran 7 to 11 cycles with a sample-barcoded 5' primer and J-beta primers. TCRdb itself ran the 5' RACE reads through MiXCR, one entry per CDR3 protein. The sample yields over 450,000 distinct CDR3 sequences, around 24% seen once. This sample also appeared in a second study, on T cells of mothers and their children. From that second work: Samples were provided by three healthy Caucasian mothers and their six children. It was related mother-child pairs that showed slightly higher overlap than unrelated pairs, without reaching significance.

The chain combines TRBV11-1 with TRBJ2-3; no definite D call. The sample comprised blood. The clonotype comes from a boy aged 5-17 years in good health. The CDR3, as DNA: TGTGCCAGCAGCCCCCTTGTCTCCACAGATACGCAGTATTTT. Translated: CASSPLVSTDTQYF.